This T cell receptor (beta chain) was sequenced for a study of cytomegalovirus exposure and HLA in healthy donors. In the PCR, 60 Vbeta and 13 Jbeta primers were used. The repertoire was sequenced with immunoSEQ multiplex PCR; TCRdb's copy has only in-frame clones and lacks some. This sample yields under 150,000 clones, of which 80% to 90% are seen a single time; 5.9% belongs to the top ten. Details on this clone: Antigen specificity is unknown.

Study observations and caveats: Among TCR sequences, most were rare, though some public TCRs appeared in many donors. As a later analysis showed, a missense DCLRE1C variant was linked to trimming of TCR beta V- and J-genes.

The V gene's germline CDR1 is MGHRA and CDR2 YSYEKL. The CDR3 extends over 17 amino acids. Germline trimming cut 0 bases from V and 1 base from J; bases unmatched to any gene: 3. Sequencing was carried out using PBMCs. The clonotype originates from a woman in her thirties or forties in good health and CMV-seropositive. The J gene is TRBJ2-3, the V gene TRBV4-1; 11 bases are a match to TRBD2. The CDR3 spells CASSQDPLAGGTDTQYF. DNA for the CDR3: TGCGCCAGCAGCCAAGATCCACTAGCGGGGGGCACAGATACGCAGTATTTT.